This T cell receptor (beta chain) was profiled in a study of T cell responses to AZD1222 COVID-19 vaccine. Findings and caveats of the study: Among AZD1222 vaccinees, only six were seropositive at baseline.

The V and J ends lost 7 bases and 0 bases respectively, with 15 bases between them. This CDR3 comprises 16 residues. Germline lookup yields CDR1 SEHNR and CDR2 FQNEAQ (reference sequence). Clones were read by immunoSEQ multiplex PCR, and TCRdb kept only the in-frame ones, dropping some. The profile shows 150,000 to 180,000 clones, around nine tenths of them singletons. As to this clone: Its antigen remains unknown.

Sequencing was performed on peripheral blood, taken on day 0 of AZD1222 vaccination. The chain recombines TRBV7-9 with TRBJ1-4; D remains unclear. The clonotype originates from an adult in good health. The CDR3 region has the DNA TGTGCCAGCACCGAAACCCGCTTAGCAACTAATGAAAAACTGTTTTTT. The encoded protein is CASTETRLATNEKLFF.